This T cell receptor beta chain was sequenced for a study of regulatory T cells in long-lasting Graves disease. The study, taken as a whole, reports: There was favoring of TRBV28, TRBJ1-2 and TRBJ2-5 in persistent disease.

Stated time point: newly diagnosed GD, antithyroid drugs for less than 3 months. Generation of the TCR library employed RNA extracted from PBMCs. Graves' disease was diagnosed by American Thyroid Association guidelines. Relying on iRepertoire HTBI primers and Arm-PCR of CDR3 regions, the team built TCR beta libraries. One entry per CDR3 protein results from TCRdb running MiXCR on the multiplex PCR reads. Of 360,000 or so distinct CDR3 sequences detected, about 17% appear once; the ten largest clones hold 20% to 25%. This clonotype has a count of ten or more. No antigen is known for it. V shed 1 base and J shed 11 bases, with 6 bases lying between them. CDR1 and CDR2 from the germline V gene are LGHDT and YNNKEL (reference sequence). The CDR3 length is 12 residues. The same data also contributed to another study, on T cells in Graves' hyperthyroidism and ophthalmopathy. That source adds: Most expanded thyroid clonotypes above 0.001 also appeared in blood.

This TCR came from a woman between 18 and 30 years old with Graves disease. The rearrangement joins TRBV3-1 to TRBJ2-6; weak D call: TRBD2 (6 bases). The material sequenced was peripheral blood mononuclear cells (PBMCs), taken at new diagnosis, from a patient treated with antithyroid drugs. The CDR3 is CASSQGRDVLTF. In DNA form, the CDR3 reads TGTGCCAGCAGCCAAGGGAGGGACGTCCTGACTTTC.